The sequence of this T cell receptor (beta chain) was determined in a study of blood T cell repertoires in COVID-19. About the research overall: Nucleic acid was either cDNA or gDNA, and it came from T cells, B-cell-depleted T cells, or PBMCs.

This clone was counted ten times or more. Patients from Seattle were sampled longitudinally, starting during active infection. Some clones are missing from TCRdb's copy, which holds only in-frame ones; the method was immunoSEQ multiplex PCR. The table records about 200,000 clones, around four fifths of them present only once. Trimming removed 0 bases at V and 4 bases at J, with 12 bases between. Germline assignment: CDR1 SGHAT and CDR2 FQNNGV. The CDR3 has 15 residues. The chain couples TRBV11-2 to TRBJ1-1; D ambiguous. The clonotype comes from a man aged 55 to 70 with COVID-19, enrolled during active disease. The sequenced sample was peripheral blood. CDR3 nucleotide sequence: TGTGCCAGCAGCTTAGAAAGTGGGCCAAGCACTGAAGCTTTCTTT. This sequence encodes CASSLESGPSTEAFF.